The sequence of this T cell receptor (beta chain) was determined in a study of beta chain features in type 1 diabetes. At the level of the study: Similarity in age, gender and cell yields was seen between patients and healthy donors. General study points: Patients with type 1 diabetes showed fewer VDJ junction insertions and more deletions. Patients with Type 1 diabetes showed moderately but significantly shorter TCRB CDR3s in all four CD4+ subsets.

Sorting of CD4+ naive, central memory, regulatory and stem cell-like memory cells was performed via CD45RO/CCR7/CD25/CD127/CD95/CD27. This clone was seen a handful of times. Its matching antigen is unknown. Every isolated RNA sample was fully reverse transcribed, so sequencing captured expressed TCRB transcripts. Each sample of naive, central memory or regulatory T cells had, on average, about 3.57 million reads. Produced via immunoSEQ multiplex PCR; TCRdb's table is partial and in-frame only. The sample contains about 270,000 clones, roughly an eighth of which appear only once. Germline V gives CDR1 SGHTA, CDR2 FQGNSA. This CDR3 has 16 amino acids. J gave up 3 bases and V 2 bases, and 4 bases lay outside the gene matches.

J is TRBJ2-1 and V is TRBV7-2; 10 bases agree with TRBD2. Sequenced: naive CD4+ T cells from blood. The clonotype originates from a man aged 25-45 years with type 1 diabetes. The CDR3 protein is CASSLPGLAVYNEQFF. As DNA, the CDR3 is TGTGCCAGCAGCTTACCCGGACTAGCGGTCTACAATGAGCAGTTCTTC.